The 25 T cell receptor beta chains given below trace back to one sample, sequenced in a study of PD-1 blockade in classical Hodgkin lymphoma. The table came from immunoSEQ multiplex PCR; TCRdb's copy has only in-frame clones and leaves some out. The sample yields under 40,000 clones, just over 75% seen once. Relapse after autologous stem cell transplantation occurred in every patient, and brentuximab vedotin exposure varied. Here the sequenced sample was peripheral blood mononuclear cells (PBMCs), taken before the second cycle of nivolumab. Source of these receptors: a human donor with classical Hodgkin lymphoma.

The V call is TRBV11-2, the J call TRBJ1-2; D not resolved. The CDR3 sequence is 13 residues long. Between the trimmed V and J ends, which lost 5 bases and 6 bases, there was a span of 13 bases. CDR1 SGHAT and CDR2 FQNNGV come from the germline V gene. The CDR3 is CASSLRSLHGYTF. DNA for the CDR3: TGTGCCAGCAGCCTTCGCTCATTACATGGCTACACCTTC.

The chain employs TRBV10-3 and TRBJ2-7, with D perhaps matching TRBD1 (7 bases). V was shortened by 0 bases and J by 0 bases, with 15 bases between the two germline ends. Germline lookup yields CDR1 ENHRY and CDR2 SYGVKD. CDR3 length: 17 amino acids. The CDR3 spells CAISESILRDSSYEQYF. CDR3 bases: TGTGCCATCAGTGAGTCGATTTTGCGGGACAGCTCCTACGAGCAGTACTTC.

The count of this clone is one. The chain is built from TRBV14 and TRBJ2-7, with 10 bases fitting TRBD1. Germline values: CDR1 SGHDN, CDR2 FVKESK. V was clipped by 2 bases and J by 2 bases; unmatched bases: 9. The CDR3 totals 17 residues. The CDR3 nucleotides are TGTGCCAGCAGCCAAAGGACAGGGGGAAGTTTACCCTACGAGCAGTACTTC. This translates into CASSQRTGGSLPYEQYF.

The chain uses TRBV4-1 and TRBJ2-5; 7 bases are a match to TRBD2. The CDR3 spans 15 residues. With V trimmed by 0 bases and J by 4 bases, 5 bases remained unmatched. Germline V CDR1 and CDR2: MGHRA, YSYEKL. The DNA for the CDR3 is TGCGCCAGCAGCCAAGATCCGGCGGGGGTAGAGACCCAGTACTTC. This encodes CASSQDPAGVETQYF.

This chain joins TRBV4-1 and TRBJ2-1; 9 bases fit TRBD1. V lost 4 bases, J lost 3 bases, and 4 bases stayed unmatched. CDR1 MGHRA and CDR2 YSYEKL come from the germline V gene. The CDR3 sequence is 15 residues long. The CDR3 coding sequence is TGCGCCAGCAGCCGAGCGACAGGGGGCTACAATGAGCAGTTCTTC. It yields the protein CASSRATGGYNEQFF.

There are a few counts of this clone. This chain links TRBV19 with TRBJ1-3, with 7 bases aligning to TRBD1. The CDR3 sequence is 17 residues long. CDR1 is LNHDA, CDR2 SQIVND, per germline (reference sequence). J lost 0 bases, V lost 5 bases, and 10 bases had no gene match. CDR3 DNA: TGTGCCAGTAGTCGGCAGGGGGGACTGTTCTCTGGAAACACCATATATTTT. This gives the protein CASSRQGGLFSGNTIYF. The variable domain in full, with the rest retrieved from reference TRBV19 and TRBJ1-3, is DGGITQSPKYLFRKEGQNVTLSCEQNLNHDAMYWYRQDPGQGLRLIYYSQIVNDFQKGDIAEGYSVSREKKESFPLTVTSAQKNPTAFYLCASSRQGGLFSGNTIYFGEGSWLTVV.

V and J are TRBV5-6 and TRBJ2-1, with D possibly TRBD1 on 5 matching bases. Germline-derived CDR1 and CDR2 are SGHDT and YYEEEE. The CDR3 spans 17 residues. Between the trimmed V and J ends, which lost 0 bases and 4 bases, there was a span of 17 bases. CDR3: CASSLGAGSTLYNEQFF. The DNA for the CDR3 is TGTGCCAGCAGCTTGGGAGCAGGGTCTACCTTATACAATGAGCAGTTCTTC.

V usage is TRBV5-1 and J usage is TRBJ1-4; no firm D call. The germline gives CDR1 SGHRS, CDR2 YFSETQ. The CDR3 has 14 amino acids. V was pared by 0 bases and J by 3 bases, with 6 bases between. The CDR3 loop reads CASSLETSNEKLFF. CDR3 bases: TGCGCCAGCAGCTTGGAGACTTCTAATGAAAAACTGTTTTTT. Full variable domain (rest looked up from reference TRBV5-1 and TRBJ1-4): KAGVTQTPRYLIKTRGQQVTLSCSPISGHRSVSWYQQTPGQGLQFLFEYFSETQRNKGNFPGRFSGRQFSNSRSEMNVSTLELGDSALYLCASSLETSNEKLFFGSGTQLSVL.

The V gene is TRBV10-3, the J gene TRBJ1-2; D might be TRBD1 (6 bases). Trimming stripped 9 bases from V and 3 bases from J, with 11 bases between. CDR1 and CDR2 (germline): ENHRY, SYGVKD. The CDR3 totals 12 residues. CDR3 sequence: CAIHPGDYGYTF. CDR3 sequence (DNA): TGTGCCATACATCCAGGGGACTATGGCTACACCTTC.

V usage is TRBV4-3 and J usage is TRBJ2-3, with 11 bases aligning to TRBD2. Looked up from germline, CDR1 is LGHNA and CDR2 is YSLEER. The CDR3 length is 16 residues. V was clipped by 3 bases and J by 5 bases; unmatched bases: 7. CDR3 DNA sequence: TGCGCCAGCAGCCAGTTAGCGGGGGGGCTTTTAGATACGCAGTATTTT. Its protein product is CASSQLAGGLLDTQYF.

The rearrangement links TRBV27 to TRBJ1-2; D possibly corresponds to TRBD1 (5 bases). The CDR3 is 13 amino acids. Per the germline V gene, CDR1 is MNHEY and CDR2 is SMNVEV (reference sequence). The germline V and J ends were trimmed by 3 bases and 4 bases, with 9 bases remaining between them. The CDR3 DNA reads as TGTGCCAGCAGTTTGATGGGGGGCTATGGCTACACCTTC. Its protein product is CASSLMGGYGYTF.

The rearrangement joins TRBV6-5 to TRBJ2-7; D possibly corresponds to TRBD2 (5 bases). This CDR3 contains 10 residues. The germline V gene encodes CDR1 MNHEY and CDR2 SVGAGI. The germline V and J ends were trimmed by 8 bases and 4 bases, with 6 bases remaining between them. CDR3 amino acids: CASGEYEQYF. CDR3 coding DNA: TGTGCCAGCGGGGAGTACGAGCAGTACTTC.

This clone has more than one count but fewer than ten. The chain joins TRBV7-9 to TRBJ2-1, with TRBD2 identical over 9 bases. With 2 bases clipped from V and 13 bases from J, the junction kept 12 bases outside the gene matches. The CDR3 is made up of 15 amino acids. Germline CDR1 reads SEHNR; CDR2 reads FQNEAQ (reference sequence). In DNA form, the CDR3 reads TGTGCCAGCAGCTTATCCCTAGCGGGGTTTGCGCGCCAGTTCTTC. Its protein is CASSLSLAGFARQFF.

This chain joins TRBV5-1 and TRBJ2-5, with 9 nucleotides matching TRBD2. Germline CDR1 and CDR2: SGHRS and YFSETQ. J gave up 5 bases and V 2 bases, and 7 bases lay outside the gene matches. CDR3 length: 15 amino acids. CDR3 residues: CASSLTGTSRETQYF. For the CDR3, the DNA is TGCGCCAGCAGCTTAACCGGGACTAGCCGGGAGACCCAGTACTTC.

This chain connects TRBV7-2 to TRBJ2-7; TRBD1 is a possible D gene (5 bases). In germline, CDR1 is SGHTA, CDR2 FQGNSA. This CDR3 comprises 15 residues. Trimming removed 3 bases at V and 3 bases at J, with 15 bases between. The CDR3 nucleotides are TGTGCCAGCAGCTTTTCAGGGCCGGCGATCTACGAGCAGTACTTC. Its protein is CASSFSGPAIYEQYF.

The J gene is TRBJ2-3, the V gene TRBV5-4; D unclear. Per germline, CDR1 SGHNT and CDR2 YYREEE (reference sequence). V was trimmed by 0 bases and J by 2 bases, leaving 7 bases between them. The CDR3 runs 14 residues. CDR3 bases: TGTGCCAGCAGCTTGGCCTACACCACAGATACGCAGTATTTT. Amino acid sequence: CASSLAYTTDTQYF. Combining the CDR3 with reference TRBV5-4 and TRBJ2-3 gives the whole variable domain ETGVTQSPTHLIKTRGQQVTLRCSSQSGHNTVSWYQQALGQGPQFIFQYYREEENGRGNFPPRFSGLQFPNYSSELNVNALELDDSALYLCASSLAYTTDTQYFGPGTRLTVL.

This clone showed up just once. The chain combines TRBV2 with TRBJ2-1; 9 bases are shared with TRBD2. The CDR3 runs 16 residues. The J segment lost 8 bases and the V segment lost 7 bases, leaving 15 bases of the junction unmatched. Germline lookup yields CDR1 SNHLY and CDR2 FYNNEI. CDR3 coding DNA: TGTGCCAGCATTCCTAGCGGGACCGGGGGTATTGATGAGCAGTTCTTC. This codes for CASIPSGTGGIDEQFF.

The chain combines TRBV7-3 with TRBJ2-5, with TRBD1 identical over 10 bases. Germline lookup yields CDR1 SGHTA and CDR2 FQGTGA. The CDR3 totals 14 residues. V trimming: 4 bases; J trimming: 3 bases; junction bases outside the gene matches: 2. For the CDR3, the DNA is TGTGCCAGCAGCTCCGGGACAGGGGAAGAGACCCAGTACTTC. Translated: CASSSGTGEETQYF.

The rearrangement uses TRBV15 and TRBJ1-4, with TRBD1 identical over 11 bases. This CDR3 spans 15 amino acids. Losses at the gene ends were 5 bases for V and 9 bases for J; bases not matched to a gene: 8. Germline loops: CDR1 LNHNV, CDR2 YYDKDF (reference sequence). CDR3 sequence reads: CATSVSGTGGKKLFF. The CDR3 DNA is TGTGCCACCAGCGTCTCCGGGACAGGGGGGAAAAAACTGTTTTTT.

The V gene is TRBV7-2, the J gene TRBJ2-1; 13 positions agree with TRBD2. The CDR3 length is 16 residues. Trimming took 2 bases from V and 5 from J; bases not matched to a gene: 3. CDR1 SGHTA and CDR2 FQGNSA come from the germline V gene. The CDR3 DNA reads TGTGCCAGCAGCTTAATTGGGACTAGCGGGGACAATGAGCAGTTCTTC. Its protein is CASSLIGTSGDNEQFF.

V gene TRBV5-4 combines with J gene TRBJ2-7, with 7 bases matching TRBD2. Germline loops: CDR1 SGHNT, CDR2 YYREEE (reference sequence). The V gene end was trimmed by 4 bases and the J gene end by 2 bases; junction bases not matched to a gene: 0. The CDR3 consists of 12 residues. The CDR3 here is CASSRGAYEQYF. The DNA for the CDR3 is TGTGCCAGCAGCCGGGGGGCCTACGAGCAGTACTTC.

The V call is TRBV5-1, the J call TRBJ2-1, with D perhaps TRBD1 (8 bases). The germline gives CDR1 SGHRS, CDR2 YFSETQ. This CDR3 region has 12 residues. The ends were cut back, 4 bases at V and 13 bases at J, with 15 bases in the middle. The CDR3 protein is CASSREGQDQFF. DNA of the CDR3: TGCGCCAGCAGCAGGGAGGGACAGGATCAGTTCTTC. The full variable domain, completed using reference TRBV5-1 and TRBJ2-1, is KAGVTQTPRYLIKTRGQQVTLSCSPISGHRSVSWYQQTPGQGLQFLFEYFSETQRNKGNFPGRFSGRQFSNSRSEMNVSTLELGDSALYLCASSREGQDQFFGPGTRLTVL.

This clone is labeled medium-sized. The CDR3 sequence is CATGSYGYTF. In nucleotides, the CDR3 is TGTGCCACCGGGAGCTATGGCTACACCTTC. The rearrangement joins TRBV2 to TRBJ1-2, with D unclear. The germline gives CDR1 SNHLY, CDR2 FYNNEI. The CDR3 contains 10 residues. The V and J ends lost 10 bases and 4 bases respectively, with 7 bases between them. Supplemented by reference TRBV2 and TRBJ1-2, the full variable domain reads EPEVTQTPSHQVTQMGQEVILRCVPISNHLYFYWYRQILGQKVEFLVSFYNNEISEKSEIFDDQFSVERPDGSNFTLKIRSTKLEDSAMYFCATGSYGYTFGSGTRLTVV.

This sequence joins TRBV5-6 and TRBJ1-2, with no clear D. Germline V gives CDR1 SGHDT, CDR2 YYEEEE. The germline V and J ends were trimmed by 2 bases and 8 bases, with 10 bases remaining between them. The length of the CDR3 is 12 residues. The CDR3 is CASSFDRDGYTF. In nucleotides, the CDR3 is TGTGCCAGCAGCTTTGACCGCGACGGCTACACCTTC.

The CDR3 protein is CASSWEGTYEQYF. CDR3 DNA sequence: TGTGCCAGCAGTTGGGAGGGGACCTACGAGCAGTACTTC. This chain joins TRBV6-5 and TRBJ2-7; TRBD2 matches 7 bases. Germline V gene lookup returns CDR1 MNHEY and CDR2 SVGAGI. The CDR3 has 13 amino acids. Trimming removed 4 bases from V and 2 bases from J; junction bases left unmatched: 2.